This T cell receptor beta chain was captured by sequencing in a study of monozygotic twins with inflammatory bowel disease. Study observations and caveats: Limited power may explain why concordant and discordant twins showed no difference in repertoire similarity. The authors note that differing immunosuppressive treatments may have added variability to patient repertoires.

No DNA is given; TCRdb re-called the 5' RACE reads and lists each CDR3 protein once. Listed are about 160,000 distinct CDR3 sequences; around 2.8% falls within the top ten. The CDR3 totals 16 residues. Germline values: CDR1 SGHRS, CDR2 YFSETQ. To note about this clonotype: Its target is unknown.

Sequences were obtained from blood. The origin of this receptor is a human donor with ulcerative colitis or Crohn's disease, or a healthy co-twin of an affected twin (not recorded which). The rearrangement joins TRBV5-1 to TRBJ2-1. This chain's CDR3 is CASSFIAASSYNEQFF.